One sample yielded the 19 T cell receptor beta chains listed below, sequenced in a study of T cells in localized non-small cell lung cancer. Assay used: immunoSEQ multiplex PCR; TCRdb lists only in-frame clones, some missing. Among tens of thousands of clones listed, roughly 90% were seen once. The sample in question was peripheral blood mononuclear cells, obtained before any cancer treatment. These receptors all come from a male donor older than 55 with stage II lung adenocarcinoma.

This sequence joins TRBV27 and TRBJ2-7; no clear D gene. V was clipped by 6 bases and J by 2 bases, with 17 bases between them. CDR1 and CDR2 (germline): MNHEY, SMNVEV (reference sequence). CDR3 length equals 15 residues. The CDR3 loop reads CASSKDGINPYEQYF. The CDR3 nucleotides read TGTGCCAGCAGCAAGGACGGAATTAACCCCTACGAGCAGTACTTC.

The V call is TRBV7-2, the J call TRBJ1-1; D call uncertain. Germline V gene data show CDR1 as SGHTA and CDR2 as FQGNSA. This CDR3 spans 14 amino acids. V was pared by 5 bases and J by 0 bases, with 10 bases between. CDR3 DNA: TGTGCCAGCAGCAAACATTCCTTGAACACTGAAGCTTTCTTT. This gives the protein CASSKHSLNTEAFF.

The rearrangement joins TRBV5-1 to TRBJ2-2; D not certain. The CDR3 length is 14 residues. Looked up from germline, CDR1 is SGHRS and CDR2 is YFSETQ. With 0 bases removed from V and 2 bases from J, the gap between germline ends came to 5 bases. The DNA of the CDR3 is TGCGCCAGCAGCTTGGACACCAACACCGGGGAGCTGTTTTTT. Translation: CASSLDTNTGELFF.

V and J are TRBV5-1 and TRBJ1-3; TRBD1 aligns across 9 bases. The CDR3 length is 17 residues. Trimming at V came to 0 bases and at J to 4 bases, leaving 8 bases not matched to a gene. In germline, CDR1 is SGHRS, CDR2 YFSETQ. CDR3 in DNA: TGCGCCAGCAGCTTGGACCCGACAGGGGGTGGAGGAAACACCATATATTTT. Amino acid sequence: CASSLDPTGGGGNTIYF.

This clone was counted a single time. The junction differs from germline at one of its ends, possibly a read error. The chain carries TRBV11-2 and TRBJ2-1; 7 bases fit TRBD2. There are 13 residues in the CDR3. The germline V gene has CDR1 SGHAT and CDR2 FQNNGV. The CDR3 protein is CASSLLAASGGIF. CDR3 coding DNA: TGTGCCAGCAGCTTACTCGCCGCTAGCGGAGGGATCTTC. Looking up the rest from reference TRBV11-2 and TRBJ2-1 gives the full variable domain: EAGVAQSPRYKIIEKRQSVAFWCNPISGHATLYWYQQILGQGPKLLIQFQNNGVVDDSQLPKDRFSAERLKGVDSTLKIQPAKLEDSAVYLCASSLLAASGGIFGPGTRLTVL.

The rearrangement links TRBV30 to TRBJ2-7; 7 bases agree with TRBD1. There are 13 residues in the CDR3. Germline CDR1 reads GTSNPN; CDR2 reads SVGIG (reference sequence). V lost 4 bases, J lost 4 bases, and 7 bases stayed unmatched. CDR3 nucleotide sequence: TGTGCCTGGAAGGGGACAGCGGCTTACGAGCAGTACTTC. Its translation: CAWKGTAAYEQYF.

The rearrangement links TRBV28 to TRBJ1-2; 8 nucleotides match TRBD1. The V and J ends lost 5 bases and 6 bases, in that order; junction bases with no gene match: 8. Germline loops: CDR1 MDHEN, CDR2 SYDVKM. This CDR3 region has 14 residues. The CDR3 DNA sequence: TGTGCCAGCAGTCGTGGGACAGGCGATAATGGCTACACCTTC. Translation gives CASSRGTGDNGYTF.

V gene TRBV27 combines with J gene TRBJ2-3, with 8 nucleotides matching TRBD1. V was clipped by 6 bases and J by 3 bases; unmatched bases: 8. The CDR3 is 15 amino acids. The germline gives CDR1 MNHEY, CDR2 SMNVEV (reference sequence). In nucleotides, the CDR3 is TGTGCCAGCAGCCTAGGACAGGGTCGGACAGATACGCAGTATTTT. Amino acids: CASSLGQGRTDTQYF.

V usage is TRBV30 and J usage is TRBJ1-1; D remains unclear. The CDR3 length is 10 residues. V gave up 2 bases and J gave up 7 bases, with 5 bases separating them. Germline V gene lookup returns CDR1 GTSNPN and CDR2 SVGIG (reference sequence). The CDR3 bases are TGTGCCTGGAGTCTGTATGAAGCTTTCTTT. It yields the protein CAWSLYEAFF.

In DNA, the CDR3 is TGCGCCAGCAGCTTGGAGGCACAGGGGATTAATGAAAAACTGTTTTTT. Translating gives CASSLEAQGINEKLFF. The chain is built from TRBV5-1 and TRBJ1-4, with TRBD1 matching over 7 bases. CDR1 and CDR2 from the germline V gene are SGHRS and YFSETQ. This CDR3 comprises 16 residues. The V gene end was trimmed by 0 bases and the J gene end by 4 bases; junction bases not matched to a gene: 6. Together with reference TRBV5-1 and TRBJ1-4, the CDR3 gives the full variable domain: KAGVTQTPRYLIKTRGQQVTLSCSPISGHRSVSWYQQTPGQGLQFLFEYFSETQRNKGNFPGRFSGRQFSNSRSEMNVSTLELGDSALYLCASSLEAQGINEKLFFGSGTQLSVL.

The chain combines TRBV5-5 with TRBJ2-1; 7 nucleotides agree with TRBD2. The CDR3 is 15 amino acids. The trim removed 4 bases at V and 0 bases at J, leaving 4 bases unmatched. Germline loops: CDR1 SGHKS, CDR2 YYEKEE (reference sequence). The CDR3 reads CASSQAGSSYNEQFF. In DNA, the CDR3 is TGTGCCAGCAGCCAAGCGGGGAGCTCCTACAATGAGCAGTTCTTC.

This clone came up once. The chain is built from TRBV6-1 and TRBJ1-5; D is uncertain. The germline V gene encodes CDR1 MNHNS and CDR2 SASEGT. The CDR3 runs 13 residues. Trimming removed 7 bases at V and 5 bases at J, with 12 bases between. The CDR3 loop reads CASTLKADQPQHF. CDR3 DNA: TGTGCCAGCACCCTAAAGGCGGATCAGCCCCAGCATTTT.

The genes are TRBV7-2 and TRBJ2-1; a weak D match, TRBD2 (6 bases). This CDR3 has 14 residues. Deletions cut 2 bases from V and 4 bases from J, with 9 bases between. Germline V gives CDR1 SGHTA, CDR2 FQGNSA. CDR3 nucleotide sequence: TGTGCCAGCAGCTTATTTAGCGGATACAATGAGCAGTTCTTC. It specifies CASSLFSGYNEQFF.

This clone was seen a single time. CDR3 nucleotides: TGTGCCAGCAGCCAAGGGGGACAGACTCCTCTCTCCTACGAGCAGTACTTC. Its translation is CASSQGGQTPLSYEQYF. The V and J genes are TRBV4-2 and TRBJ2-7; TRBD1 aligns across 7 bases. The germline V gene encodes CDR1 LGHNA and CDR2 YNFKEQ. The CDR3 is 17 amino acids. After removal of 1 base from V and 0 bases from J, the junction contained 9 bases not matched to a gene.

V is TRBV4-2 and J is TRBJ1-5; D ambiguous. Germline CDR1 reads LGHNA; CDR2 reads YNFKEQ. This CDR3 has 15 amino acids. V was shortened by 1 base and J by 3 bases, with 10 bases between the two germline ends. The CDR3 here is CASSQGNSYNQPQHF. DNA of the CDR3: TGTGCCAGCAGCCAAGGGAACAGTTACAATCAGCCCCAGCATTTT.

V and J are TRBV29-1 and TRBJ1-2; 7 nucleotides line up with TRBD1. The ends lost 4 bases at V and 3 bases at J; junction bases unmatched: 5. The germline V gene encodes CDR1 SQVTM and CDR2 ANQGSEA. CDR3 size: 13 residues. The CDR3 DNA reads TGCAGCGTTGTAGGGGGCCGGGACTATGGCTACACCTTC. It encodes CSVVGGRDYGYTF. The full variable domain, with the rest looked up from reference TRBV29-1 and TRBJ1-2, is SAVISQKPSRDICQRGTSLTIQCQVDSQVTMMFWYRQQPGQSLTLIATANQGSEATYESGFVIDKFPISRPNLTFSTLTVSNMSPEDSSIYLCSVVGGRDYGYTFGSGTRLTVV.

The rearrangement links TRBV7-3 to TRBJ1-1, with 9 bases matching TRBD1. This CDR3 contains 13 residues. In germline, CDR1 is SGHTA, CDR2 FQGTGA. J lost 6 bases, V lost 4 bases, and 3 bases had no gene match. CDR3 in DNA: TGTGCCAGCAGCTCCCGACAGGGGGCTGAAGCTTTCTTT. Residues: CASSSRQGAEAFF.

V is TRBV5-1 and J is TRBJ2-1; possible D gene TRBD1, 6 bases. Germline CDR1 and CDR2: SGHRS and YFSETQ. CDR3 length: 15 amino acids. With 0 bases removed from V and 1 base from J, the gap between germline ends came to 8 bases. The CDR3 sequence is CASSLEGDSYNEQFF. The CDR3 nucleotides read TGCGCCAGCAGCTTGGAGGGGGATTCCTACAATGAGCAGTTCTTC.

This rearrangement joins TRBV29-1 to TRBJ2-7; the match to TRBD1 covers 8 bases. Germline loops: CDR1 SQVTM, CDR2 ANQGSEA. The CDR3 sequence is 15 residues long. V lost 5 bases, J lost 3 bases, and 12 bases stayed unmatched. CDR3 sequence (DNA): TGCAGCGTTTCAAAAGGGACAGGTATTTTCTACGAGCAGTACTTC. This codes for CSVSKGTGIFYEQYF.